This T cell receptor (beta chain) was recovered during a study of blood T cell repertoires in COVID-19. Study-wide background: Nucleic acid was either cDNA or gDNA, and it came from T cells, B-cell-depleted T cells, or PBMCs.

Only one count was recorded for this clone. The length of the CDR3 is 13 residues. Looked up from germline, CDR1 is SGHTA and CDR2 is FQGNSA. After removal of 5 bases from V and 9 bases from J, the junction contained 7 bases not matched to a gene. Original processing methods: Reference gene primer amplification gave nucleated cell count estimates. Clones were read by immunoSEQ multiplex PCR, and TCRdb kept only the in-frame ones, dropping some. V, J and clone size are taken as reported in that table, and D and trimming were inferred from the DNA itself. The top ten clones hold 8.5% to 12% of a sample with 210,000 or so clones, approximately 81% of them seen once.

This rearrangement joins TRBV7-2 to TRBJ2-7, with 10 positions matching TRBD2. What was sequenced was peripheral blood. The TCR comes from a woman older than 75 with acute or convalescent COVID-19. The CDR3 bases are TGTGCCAGCAGCGCTATAGCGGGGGGCGGGCAGTACTTC. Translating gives CASSAIAGGGQYF.